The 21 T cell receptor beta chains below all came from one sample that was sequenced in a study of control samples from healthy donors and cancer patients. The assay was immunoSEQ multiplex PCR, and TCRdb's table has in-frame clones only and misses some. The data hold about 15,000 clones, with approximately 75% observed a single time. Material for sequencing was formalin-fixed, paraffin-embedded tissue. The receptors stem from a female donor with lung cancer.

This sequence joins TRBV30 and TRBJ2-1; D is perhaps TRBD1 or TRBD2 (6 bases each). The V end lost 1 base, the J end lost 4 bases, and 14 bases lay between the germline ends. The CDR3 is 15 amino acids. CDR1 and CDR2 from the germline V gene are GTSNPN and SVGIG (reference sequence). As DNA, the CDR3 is TGTGCCTGGAGTGGAATGAGGGGGGCGTACAATGAGCAGTTCTTC. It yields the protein CAWSGMRGAYNEQFF.

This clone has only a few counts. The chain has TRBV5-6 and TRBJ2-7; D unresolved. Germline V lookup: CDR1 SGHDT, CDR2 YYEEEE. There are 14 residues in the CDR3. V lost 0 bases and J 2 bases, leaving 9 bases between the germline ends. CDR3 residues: CASSLGEAPYEQYF. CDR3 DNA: TGTGCCAGCAGCTTGGGTGAGGCACCCTACGAGCAGTACTTC.

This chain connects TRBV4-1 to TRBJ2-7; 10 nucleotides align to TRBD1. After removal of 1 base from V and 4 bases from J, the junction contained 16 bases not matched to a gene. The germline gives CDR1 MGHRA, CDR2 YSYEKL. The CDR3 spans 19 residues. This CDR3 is CASSQGFGATGTGVYEQYF. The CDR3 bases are TGCGCCAGCAGCCAAGGATTCGGGGCAACCGGGACAGGGGTATACGAGCAGTACTTC.

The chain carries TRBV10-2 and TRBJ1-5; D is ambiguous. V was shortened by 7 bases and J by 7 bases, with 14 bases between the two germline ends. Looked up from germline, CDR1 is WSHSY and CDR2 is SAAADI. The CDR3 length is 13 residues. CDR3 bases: TGCGCCAGCACTGCGGCAGGCGGGCAGCCCCAGCATTTT. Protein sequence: CASTAAGGQPQHF.

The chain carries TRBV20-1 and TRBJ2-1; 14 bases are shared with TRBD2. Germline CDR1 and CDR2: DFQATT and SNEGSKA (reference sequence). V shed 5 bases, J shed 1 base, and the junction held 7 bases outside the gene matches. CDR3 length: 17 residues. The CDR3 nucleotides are TGCAGTGCTGGTGGACTAGCGGGAGGTTATTCCTACAATGAGCAGTTCTTC. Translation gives CSAGGLAGGYSYNEQFF.

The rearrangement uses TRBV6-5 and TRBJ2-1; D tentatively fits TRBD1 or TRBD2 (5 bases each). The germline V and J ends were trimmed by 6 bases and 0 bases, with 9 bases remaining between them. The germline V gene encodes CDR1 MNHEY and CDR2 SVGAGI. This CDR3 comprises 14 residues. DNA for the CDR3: TGTGCCAGCAGGAGGGGTCCCTCCTACAATGAGCAGTTCTTC. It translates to CASRRGPSYNEQFF.

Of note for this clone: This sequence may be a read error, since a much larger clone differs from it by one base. CDR3 sequence reads: CASSQLGQGQFRRGPKGGEQYF. The CDR3 DNA is TGTGCCAGCAGCCAACTAGGACAGGGTCAATTCCGCAGGGGGCCGAAAGGTGGAGAGCAGTACTTC. The V call is TRBV6-2 or TRBV6-3, the J call TRBJ2-7, with TRBD1 matching 8 bases. V lost 6 bases and J lost 7; bases outside the gene matches: 35. The CDR3 runs to 22 residues. CDR1 MNHEY and CDR2 SVGEGT come from the germline V gene.

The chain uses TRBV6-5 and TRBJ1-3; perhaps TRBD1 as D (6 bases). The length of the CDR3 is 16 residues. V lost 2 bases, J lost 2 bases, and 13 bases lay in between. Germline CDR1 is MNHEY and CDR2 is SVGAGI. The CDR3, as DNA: TGTGCCAGCAGTTACGGTCTCACAGGGACTGGAAACACCATATATTTT. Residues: CASSYGLTGTGNTIYF.

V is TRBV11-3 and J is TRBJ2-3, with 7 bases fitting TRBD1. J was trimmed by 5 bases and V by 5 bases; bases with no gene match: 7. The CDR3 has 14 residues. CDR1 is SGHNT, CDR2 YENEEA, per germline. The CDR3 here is CASSLGTVGDTQYF. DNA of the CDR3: TGTGCCAGCAGCCTAGGGACAGTCGGAGATACGCAGTATTTT.

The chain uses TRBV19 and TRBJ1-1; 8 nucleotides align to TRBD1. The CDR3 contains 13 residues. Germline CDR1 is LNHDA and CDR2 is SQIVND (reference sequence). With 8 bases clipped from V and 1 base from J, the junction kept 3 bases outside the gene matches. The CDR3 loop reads CASSDRGNTEAFF. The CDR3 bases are TGTGCCAGTTCCGACAGGGGGAACACTGAAGCTTTCTTT.

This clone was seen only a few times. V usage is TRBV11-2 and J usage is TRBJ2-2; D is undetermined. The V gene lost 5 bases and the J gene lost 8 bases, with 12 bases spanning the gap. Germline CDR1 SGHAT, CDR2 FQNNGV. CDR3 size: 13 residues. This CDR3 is CASSLVFLGELFF. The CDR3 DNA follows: TGTGCCAGCAGCCTTGTCTTCCTGGGGGAGCTGTTTTTT. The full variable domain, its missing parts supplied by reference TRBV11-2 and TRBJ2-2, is EAGVAQSPRYKIIEKRQSVAFWCNPISGHATLYWYQQILGQGPKLLIQFQNNGVVDDSQLPKDRFSAERLKGVDSTLKIQPAKLEDSAVYLCASSLVFLGELFFGEGSRLTVL.

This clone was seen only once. CDR3 sequence: CASSLTGGSVADTQYF. CDR3 DNA: TGTGCCAGCAGCCTCACAGGGGGCAGTGTCGCAGATACGCAGTATTTT. The genes are TRBV7-9 and TRBJ2-3; 9 nucleotides agree with TRBD1. Unmatched junction bases numbered 10, after V lost 5 bases and J lost 4 bases. Germline assignment: CDR1 SEHNR and CDR2 FQNEAQ (reference sequence). This CDR3 has 16 residues. Supplemented by reference TRBV7-9 and TRBJ2-3, the full variable domain reads DTGVSQNPRHKITKRGQNVTFRCDPISEHNRLYWYRQTLGQGPEFLTYFQNEAQLEKSRLLSDRFSAERPKGSFSTLEIQRTEQGDSAMYLCASSLTGGSVADTQYFGPGTRLTVL.

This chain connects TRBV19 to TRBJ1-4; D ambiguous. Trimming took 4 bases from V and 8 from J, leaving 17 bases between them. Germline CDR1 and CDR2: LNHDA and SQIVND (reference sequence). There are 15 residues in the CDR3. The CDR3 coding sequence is TGTGCCAGTAGTAAAGGCAGTGATTGGGGAGAAAAACTGTTTTTT. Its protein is CASSKGSDWGEKLFF. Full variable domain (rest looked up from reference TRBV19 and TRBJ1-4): DGGITQSPKYLFRKEGQNVTLSCEQNLNHDAMYWYRQDPGQGLRLIYYSQIVNDFQKGDIAEGYSVSREKKESFPLTVTSAQKNPTAFYLCASSKGSDWGEKLFFGSGTQLSVL.

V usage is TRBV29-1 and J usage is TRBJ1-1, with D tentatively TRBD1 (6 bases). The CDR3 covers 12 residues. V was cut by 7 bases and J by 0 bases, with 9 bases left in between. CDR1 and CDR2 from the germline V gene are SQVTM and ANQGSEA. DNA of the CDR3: TGCAGCGGGACAGACCTGAACACTGAAGCTTTCTTT. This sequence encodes CSGTDLNTEAFF. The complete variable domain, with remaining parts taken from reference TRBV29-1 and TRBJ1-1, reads SAVISQKPSRDICQRGTSLTIQCQVDSQVTMMFWYRQQPGQSLTLIATANQGSEATYESGFVIDKFPISRPNLTFSTLTVSNMSPEDSSIYLCSGTDLNTEAFFGQGTRLTVV.

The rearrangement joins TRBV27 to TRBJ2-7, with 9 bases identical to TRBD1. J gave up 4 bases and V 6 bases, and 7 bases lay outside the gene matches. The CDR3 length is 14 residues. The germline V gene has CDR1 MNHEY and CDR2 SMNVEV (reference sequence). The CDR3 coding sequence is TGTGCCAGCAGGGGGTGGGACAGGGCGTACGAGCAGTACTTC. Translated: CASRGWDRAYEQYF.

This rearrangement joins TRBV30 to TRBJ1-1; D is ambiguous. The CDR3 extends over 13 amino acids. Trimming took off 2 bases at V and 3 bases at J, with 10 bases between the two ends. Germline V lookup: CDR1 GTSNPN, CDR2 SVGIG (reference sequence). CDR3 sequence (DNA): TGTGCCTGGAGTCAGGATCGGGACACTGAAGCTTTCTTT. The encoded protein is CAWSQDRDTEAFF.

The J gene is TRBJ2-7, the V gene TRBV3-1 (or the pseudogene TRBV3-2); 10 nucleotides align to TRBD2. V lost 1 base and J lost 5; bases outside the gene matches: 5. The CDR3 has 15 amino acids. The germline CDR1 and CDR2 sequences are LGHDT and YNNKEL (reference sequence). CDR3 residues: CASSQGGGLADEQYF. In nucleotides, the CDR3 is TGTGCCAGCAGCCAAGGGGGTGGACTAGCGGACGAGCAGTACTTC.

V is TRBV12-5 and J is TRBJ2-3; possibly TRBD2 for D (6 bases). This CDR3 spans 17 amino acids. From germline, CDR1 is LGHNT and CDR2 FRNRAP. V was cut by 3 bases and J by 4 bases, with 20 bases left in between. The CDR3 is CASGLSWTNGGPDTQYF. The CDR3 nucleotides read TGTGCTAGTGGTTTATCCTGGACTAACGGGGGACCAGATACGCAGTATTTT.

The CDR3 bases are TGTGCCAGCTCACCACAGGGGACCTGGGGCTACACCTTC. Encoded protein: CASSPQGTWGYTF. J is TRBJ1-2 and V is TRBV18, with D possibly TRBD1 on 5 matching bases. Germline V lookup: CDR1 KGHSH, CDR2 LQKENI. The CDR3 contains 13 residues. Trimming removed 1 base at V and 8 bases at J, with 11 bases between.

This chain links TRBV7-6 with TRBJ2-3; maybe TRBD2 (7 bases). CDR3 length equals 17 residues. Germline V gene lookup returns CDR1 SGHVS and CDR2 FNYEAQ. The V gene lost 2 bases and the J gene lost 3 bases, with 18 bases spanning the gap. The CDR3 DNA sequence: TGTGCCAGCAGCTTATCCTCGGGGCGGGGGCCTACAGATACGCAGTATTTT. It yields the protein CASSLSSGRGPTDTQYF.

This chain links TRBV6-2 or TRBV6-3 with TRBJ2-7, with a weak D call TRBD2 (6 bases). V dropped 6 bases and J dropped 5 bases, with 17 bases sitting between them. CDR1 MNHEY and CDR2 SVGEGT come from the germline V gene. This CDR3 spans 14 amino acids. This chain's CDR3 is CASSPAGGGDEQYF. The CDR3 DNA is TGTGCCAGCAGCCCGGCTGGGGGAGGCGACGAGCAGTACTTC.